This record looks at one T cell receptor beta chain sequence and its context. The antigen is undetermined. This sample is drawn from a study of shared clonotypes between healthy human individuals. General study findings and limits: Clonotype sharing among donors, it was expected, would be affected by sequencing depth. Naive CD4 clonotypes were shared across several donors at roughly 5.5%.

The CDR3 covers 16 residues. Per the germline V gene, CDR1 is MNHEY and CDR2 is SVGAGI. Trimming cost V 0 bases and J 0 bases, with 10 bases left between them. Once extracted for a subset, genomic DNA was divided evenly among several immunoSEQ plates. Clones were sequenced by immunoSEQ multiplex PCR, and TCRdb holds only the in-frame ones, with some missing. The sample lists more than 2 million clones, 85% to 95% seen once, with more than 1.5% in the top ten. In the naive CD8 group, cells lacked CD45RO and were positively selected for CCR7, so terminally differentiated effector memory CD45RA+ cells were left out. Each sample came from a Caucasian adult donor living in Nashville, Tennessee.

Sequenced sample: naive CD8+ T cells from PBMCs. The chain combines TRBV6-5 with TRBJ2-3; D is unclear. This TCR was sampled from a man younger than 35 in good health. Some clones in this sample may be carry-over from other donors' samples. CDR3 nucleotides: TGTGCCAGCAGTTACTCGAGTGACCCTAGCACAGATACGCAGTATTTT. Translating it yields CASSYSSDPSTDTQYF.